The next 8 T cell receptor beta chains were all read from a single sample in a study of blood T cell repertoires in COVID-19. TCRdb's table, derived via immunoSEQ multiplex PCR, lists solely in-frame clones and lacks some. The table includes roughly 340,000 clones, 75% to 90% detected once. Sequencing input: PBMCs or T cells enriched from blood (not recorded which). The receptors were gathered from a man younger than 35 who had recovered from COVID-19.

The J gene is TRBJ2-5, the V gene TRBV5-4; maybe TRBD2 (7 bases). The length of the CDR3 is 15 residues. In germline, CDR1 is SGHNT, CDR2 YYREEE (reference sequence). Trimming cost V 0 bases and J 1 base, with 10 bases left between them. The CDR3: CASSLGGGLQETQYF. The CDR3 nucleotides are TGTGCCAGCAGCTTGGGCGGGGGCCTCCAAGAGACCCAGTACTTC.

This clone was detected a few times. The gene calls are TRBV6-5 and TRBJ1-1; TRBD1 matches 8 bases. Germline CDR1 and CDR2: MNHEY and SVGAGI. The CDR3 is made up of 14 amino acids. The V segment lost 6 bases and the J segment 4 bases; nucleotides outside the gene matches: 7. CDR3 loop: CASSSTTGGTEAFF. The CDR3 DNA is TGTGCCAGCAGCTCCACCACAGGGGGCACTGAAGCTTTCTTT.

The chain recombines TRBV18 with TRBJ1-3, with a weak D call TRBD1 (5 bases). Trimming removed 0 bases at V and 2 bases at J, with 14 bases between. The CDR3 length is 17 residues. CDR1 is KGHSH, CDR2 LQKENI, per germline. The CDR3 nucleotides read TGTGCCAGCTCACCACCGTTTCCGGCAGGGCCTGGAAACACCATATATTTT. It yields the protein CASSPPFPAGPGNTIYF.

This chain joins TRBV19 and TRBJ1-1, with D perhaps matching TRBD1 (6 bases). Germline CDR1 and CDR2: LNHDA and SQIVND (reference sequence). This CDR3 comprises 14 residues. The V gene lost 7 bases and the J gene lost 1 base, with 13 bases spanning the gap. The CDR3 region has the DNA TGTGCCAGTACAGGCCAGGGGCCGAACACTGAAGCTTTCTTT. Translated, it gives CASTGQGPNTEAFF. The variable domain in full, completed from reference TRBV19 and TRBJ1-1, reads DGGITQSPKYLFRKEGQNVTLSCEQNLNHDAMYWYRQDPGQGLRLIYYSQIVNDFQKGDIAEGYSVSREKKESFPLTVTSAQKNPTAFYLCASTGQGPNTEAFFGQGTRLTVV.

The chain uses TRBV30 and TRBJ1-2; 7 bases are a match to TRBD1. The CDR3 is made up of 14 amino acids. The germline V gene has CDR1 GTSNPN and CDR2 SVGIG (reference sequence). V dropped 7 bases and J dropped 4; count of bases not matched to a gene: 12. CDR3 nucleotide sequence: TGTGCCTTAGGCGGGGGGACAGCGACCTATGGCTACACCTTC. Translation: CALGGGTATYGYTF.

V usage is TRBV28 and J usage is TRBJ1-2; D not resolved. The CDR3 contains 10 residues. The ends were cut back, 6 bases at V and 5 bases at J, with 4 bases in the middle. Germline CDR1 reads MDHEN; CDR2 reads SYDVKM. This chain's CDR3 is CASSKYGYTF. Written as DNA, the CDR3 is TGTGCCAGCAGCAAATATGGCTACACCTTC.

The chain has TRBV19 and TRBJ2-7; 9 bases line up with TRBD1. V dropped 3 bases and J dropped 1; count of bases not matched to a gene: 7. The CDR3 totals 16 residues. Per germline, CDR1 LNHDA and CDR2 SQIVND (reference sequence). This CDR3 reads CASSMGTGTLSYEQYF. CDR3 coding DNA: TGTGCCAGTAGTATGGGGACAGGGACCCTTTCCTACGAGCAGTACTTC.

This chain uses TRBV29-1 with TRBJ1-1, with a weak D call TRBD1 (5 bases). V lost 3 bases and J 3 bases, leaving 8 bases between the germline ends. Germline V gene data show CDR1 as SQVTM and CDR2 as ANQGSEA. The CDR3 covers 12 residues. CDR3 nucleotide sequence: TGCAGCGTTGACAGGGCCGACACTGAAGCTTTCTTT. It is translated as CSVDRADTEAFF.